This TCR beta chain was sequenced during a study of early T cells in non-severe SARS-CoV-2 infection. As for the study in general: Bulk RNA from unsorted whole blood was sequenced; chains were unpaired.

The protocol attached unique molecular identifiers to individual cDNA molecules. TCRdb redid the calling of the 5' RACE reads with MiXCR, one entry per CDR3 protein. Of about 83,000 distinct CDR3 sequences in the sample, 12% to 15% are singletons; the top ten hold more than 1.2%. General study results and limits: Matching results from VDJdb favored anti-spike CD8 responses, leaving private and CD4 specificities undetected.

There are many counts of this clonotype. The antigen is not known. The CDR3 has 15 residues. CDR1 KGHSH and CDR2 LQKENI come from the germline V gene. The V and J ends lost 3 bases and 4 bases, in that order; junction bases with no gene match: 7. The material sequenced was whole blood. The chain is built from TRBV18 and TRBJ1-1, with 8 bases fitting TRBD1. This receptor was taken from an adult who was a healthcare worker with PCR-confirmed SARS-CoV-2 infection or an uninfected control (not recorded which). CDR3 DNA: TGTGCCAGCTCACCGACCAGGGGGCCGGGCACTGAAGCTTTCTTT. This codes for CASSPTRGPGTEAFF.